These 31 T cell receptor beta chains share one sample of origin, sequenced in a study of Ad26.COV2.S vaccination and SARS-CoV-2 variants. Measured with immunoSEQ multiplex PCR; TCRdb has only the in-frame clones, and not every one. The data contain roughly 510,000 clones, roughly 87% of them singletons. The treatment is: roughly 18 received Ad26.COV2.S at low or high dose, single or two shots; roughly five received placebo; per-sample allocation not given. Sampling was performed 63 days after the first vaccine or placebo injection. The sample here was peripheral blood, taken in a trial of Ad26.COV2.S vaccine versus placebo. The receptors were gathered from a person between 18 and 65 years old who received the Ad26.COV2.S COVID-19 vaccine or a placebo.

This clone was seen only once. V and J are TRBV20-1 and TRBJ1-1, with D possibly matching TRBD1 (6 bases). This CDR3 contains 14 residues. The germline gives CDR1 DFQATT, CDR2 SNEGSKA (reference sequence). V lost 3 bases and J 2 bases, leaving 13 bases between the germline ends. DNA of the CDR3: TGCAGTGCTAGTTACGGGACAATTAACACTGAAGCTTTCTTT. Encoded protein: CSASYGTINTEAFF.

The rearrangement joins TRBV18 to TRBJ2-3, with TRBD2 identical over 8 bases. The CDR3 loop spans 16 amino acids. Germline assignment: CDR1 KGHSH and CDR2 LQKENI. V was clipped by 1 base and J by 2 bases; unmatched bases: 5. The CDR3 DNA reads as TGTGCCAGCTCACCACAAGGGACTAGGGCCACAGATACGCAGTATTTT. It codes for CASSPQGTRATDTQYF.

The chain has TRBV9 and TRBJ2-1; D is perhaps TRBD1 or TRBD2 (6 bases each). The germline V gene has CDR1 SGDLS and CDR2 YYNGEE. V lost 3 bases and J 4 bases, leaving 17 bases between the germline ends. The CDR3 contains 16 residues. CDR3 sequence (DNA): TGTGCCAGCAGCGAAGTACCCGGGGGCGGATACAATGAGCAGTTCTTC. This gives the protein CASSEVPGGGYNEQFF.

J is TRBJ1-4 and V is TRBV9, with no clear D. V lost 0 bases to trimming and J lost 0 bases, with 6 bases between them. The CDR3 totals 15 residues. Per germline, CDR1 SGDLS and CDR2 YYNGEE. The chain's CDR3 is CASSVGVATNEKLFF. CDR3 bases: TGTGCCAGCAGCGTAGGAGTTGCAACTAATGAAAAACTGTTTTTT.

The CDR3 bases are TGTGCCAGCAGCTTCTCGGGACAGAACAATCAGCCCCAGCATTTT. It is translated as CASSFSGQNNQPQHF. This rearrangement joins TRBV7-2 to TRBJ1-5; 7 positions agree with TRBD1. CDR1 and CDR2 from the germline V gene are SGHTA and FQGNSA. V was clipped by 3 bases and J by 3 bases; unmatched bases: 5. The CDR3 has 15 residues.

V and J are TRBV9 and TRBJ2-1; D is unclear. This CDR3 spans 14 amino acids. Deletions cut 2 bases from V and 8 bases from J, with 14 bases between. Germline values: CDR1 SGDLS, CDR2 YYNGEE. CDR3 loop: CASSVEPLWDEQFF. CDR3 nucleotides: TGTGCCAGCAGCGTCGAACCACTATGGGATGAGCAGTTCTTC.

This rearrangement joins TRBV4-3 to TRBJ2-3, with 9 bases matching TRBD2. Per germline, CDR1 LGHNA and CDR2 YSLEER. With V trimmed by 4 bases and J by 4 bases, 3 bases remained unmatched. This CDR3 comprises 14 residues. CDR3 sequence reads: CASSRGRAPDTQYF. CDR3 DNA sequence: TGCGCCAGCAGCCGCGGGAGGGCCCCAGATACGCAGTATTTT.

The rearrangement joins TRBV6-5 to TRBJ2-7, with D possibly called TRBD1 or TRBD2 (5 bases each). This CDR3 is built from 15 residues. Deletions cut 5 bases from V and 2 bases from J, with 16 bases between. Germline CDR1 reads MNHEY; CDR2 reads SVGAGI. The CDR3 reads CASSITRDGAYEQYF. CDR3 DNA sequence: TGTGCCAGCAGTATTACCCGGGACGGCGCCTACGAGCAGTACTTC.

The V and J genes are TRBV10-2 and TRBJ2-7, with D hard to call. CDR1 and CDR2 from the germline V gene are WSHSY and SAAADI. V was cut by 2 bases and J by 5 bases, with 4 bases left in between. The CDR3 is 11 amino acids. The CDR3 loop reads CASSEVDEQYF. As DNA, the CDR3 is TGCGCCAGCAGTGAGGTAGACGAGCAGTACTTC.

CDR3 DNA sequence: TGTGCCAGCTCACAAAGCGGGATTTCCTACGAGCAGTACTTC. This translates into CASSQSGISYEQYF. The chain couples TRBV18 to TRBJ2-7; 7 bases map to TRBD2. The CDR3 length is 14 residues. Germline CDR1 is KGHSH and CDR2 is LQKENI. J was trimmed by 1 base and V by 4 bases; bases with no gene match: 4.

This CDR3 is CASSDPPGNEQFF. CDR3 DNA sequence: TGTGCCAGCAGTGACCCCCCCGGCAATGAGCAGTTCTTC. V gene TRBV25-1 combines with J gene TRBJ2-1; no clear D gene. The ends were cut back, 3 bases at V and 6 bases at J, with 9 bases in the middle. Germline lookup yields CDR1 MGHDK and CDR2 SYGVNS. The CDR3 loop spans 13 amino acids.

This chain joins TRBV29-1 and TRBJ2-3; 9 bases align to TRBD2. V trimming: 7 bases; J trimming: 3 bases; junction bases outside the gene matches: 5. CDR1 SQVTM and CDR2 ANQGSEA come from the germline V gene. The CDR3 extends over 13 amino acids. CDR3 residues: CSATSGSTDTQYF. The CDR3 nucleotides are TGCAGCGCAACTAGCGGGTCTACAGATACGCAGTATTTT.

The rearrangement uses TRBV28 and TRBJ2-7, with TRBD2 matching over 11 bases. The CDR3 runs to 14 residues. With V trimmed by 6 bases and J by 3 bases, 4 bases remained unmatched. The germline CDR1 and CDR2 sequences are MDHEN and SYDVKM. CDR3 nucleotide sequence: TGTGCCAGCAGCACTAGCGGGAGTTTCTACGAGCAGTACTTC. Translation: CASSTSGSFYEQYF.

The chain has TRBV6-2 or TRBV6-3 and TRBJ1-3; tentatively, D is TRBD1 (5 bases). CDR1 and CDR2 from the germline V gene are MNHEY and SVGEGT. V gave up 0 bases and J gave up 5 bases, with 20 bases separating them. The CDR3 is made up of 18 amino acids. DNA of the CDR3: TGTGCCAGCAGTTACTCGAAGGGGATGGCCTCTGGGAGAAACACCATATATTTT. This translates into CASSYSKGMASGRNTIYF.

This chain uses TRBV19 with TRBJ2-6; 8 bases align to TRBD2. V was clipped by 4 bases and J by 3 bases; unmatched bases: 11. CDR1 and CDR2 (germline): LNHDA, SQIVND (reference sequence). This CDR3 spans 18 amino acids. The CDR3 DNA reads as TGTGCCAGTAGTAACACCGGGACTAGGTCGGGTGGGGCCAACGTCCTGACTTTC. Its translation is CASSNTGTRSGGANVLTF.

The CDR3 DNA follows: TGTGCCAGCTCACACTATTCCGGGACAGGGGGGTCCTACGAGCAGTACTTC. Protein sequence: CASSHYSGTGGSYEQYF. V usage is TRBV18 and J usage is TRBJ2-7; 11 bases map to TRBD1. The germline V gene encodes CDR1 KGHSH and CDR2 LQKENI. Trimming removed 4 bases from V and 1 base from J; junction bases left unmatched: 9. The CDR3 consists of 17 residues.

The rearrangement joins TRBV30 to TRBJ1-2; D is unresolved. Germline CDR1 reads GTSNPN; CDR2 reads SVGIG (reference sequence). With 2 bases removed from V and 2 bases from J, the gap between germline ends came to 6 bases. The CDR3 loop spans 12 amino acids. CDR3 protein: CAWSTANYGYTF. The CDR3, as DNA: TGTGCCTGGAGTACCGCCAACTATGGCTACACCTTC.

The chain links TRBV7-9 to TRBJ2-7, with TRBD2 identical over 8 bases. Germline V gene sequence: CDR1 SEHNR, CDR2 FQNEAQ (reference sequence). The V gene end was trimmed by 5 bases and the J gene end by 4 bases; junction bases not matched to a gene: 7. CDR3 length: 14 residues. CDR3 sequence reads: CASSPVGLVYEQYF. The CDR3 nucleotides are TGTGCCAGCAGCCCTGTGGGACTAGTATACGAGCAGTACTTC.

The CDR3 nucleotides are TGTGCCAGCAGTTCGCCGTACGGCCCCCAGCATTTT. It specifies CASSSPYGPQHF. The J gene is TRBJ1-5, the V gene TRBV28; no clear D gene. The CDR3 has 12 amino acids. The V and J ends lost 4 bases and 10 bases respectively, with 11 bases between them. Germline CDR1 is MDHEN and CDR2 is SYDVKM.

V and J are TRBV12-3 or TRBV12-4 and TRBJ2-7; TRBD1 is a possible D gene (5 bases). V lost 5 bases and J lost 3, with 11 bases in between. The CDR3 runs 13 residues. The DNA for the CDR3 is TGTGCCAGCAGTCCACGACAGATCTACGAGCAGTACTTC. Its translation: CASSPRQIYEQYF.

V and J are TRBV29-1 and TRBJ2-4; D gene uncertain. The CDR3 is made up of 11 amino acids. V was pared by 2 bases and J by 9 bases, with 8 bases between. Germline V gene data show CDR1 as SQVTM and CDR2 as ANQGSEA. This CDR3 reads CSVEFSGIQYF. The CDR3 nucleotides are TGCAGCGTTGAATTTTCGGGCATTCAGTACTTC.

A remark on this clone: Within the sample, other DNA sequences also encode this same CDR3. The chain links TRBV7-2 to TRBJ1-2; possible D gene TRBD1, 5 bases. Trimming removed 0 bases at V and 8 bases at J, with 16 bases between. The CDR3 is 15 amino acids. Germline CDR1 reads SGHTA; CDR2 reads FQGNSA. In DNA, the CDR3 is TGTGCCAGCAGCTTAGCGTGGCAAGGGGATCTCGGCTACACCTTC. This codes for CASSLAWQGDLGYTF. Using reference TRBV7-2 and TRBJ1-2 for the parts outside the CDR3, the full variable domain is GAGVSQSPSNKVTEKGKDVELRCDPISGHTALYWYRQSLGQGLEFLIYFQGNSAPDKSGLPSDRFSAERTGGSVSTLTIQRTQQEDSAVYLCASSLAWQGDLGYTFGSGTRLTVV.

The chain uses TRBV7-6 and TRBJ1-3, with TRBD1 matching 7 bases. V lost 5 bases and J lost 3; bases outside the gene matches: 7. The germline V gene has CDR1 SGHVS and CDR2 FNYEAQ. The CDR3 has 15 amino acids. CDR3 sequence: CASSPRGFFGNTIYF. In DNA form, the CDR3 reads TGTGCCAGCAGCCCCAGGGGGTTCTTTGGAAACACCATATATTTT.

The chain carries TRBV3-1 (or the pseudogene TRBV3-2) and TRBJ2-3; D perhaps matches TRBD2 (5 bases). The germline V gene encodes CDR1 LGHDT and CDR2 YNNKEL (reference sequence). This CDR3 comprises 14 residues. Between the trimmed V and J ends, which lost 0 bases and 6 bases, there was a span of 10 bases. CDR3 sequence (DNA): TGTGCCAGCAGCCAAGATCAACCTAGCGATACGCAGTATTTT. Amino acid sequence: CASSQDQPSDTQYF.

The CDR3 DNA sequence: TGTGCCAGCAGTTACAGGGGCGGACGGGGGGCTAATGAGCAGTTCTTC. This gives the protein CASSYRGGRGANEQFF. The chain combines TRBV6-5 with TRBJ2-1, with D tentatively TRBD2 (7 bases). Germline CDR1 reads MNHEY; CDR2 reads SVGAGI. The CDR3 extends over 16 amino acids. Trimming removed 2 bases from V and 7 bases from J, with 18 bases in between.

The chain combines TRBV19 with TRBJ2-6, with D possibly being TRBD2 (5 bases). Germline V gene lookup returns CDR1 LNHDA and CDR2 SQIVND (reference sequence). The CDR3 contains 17 residues. Trimming cost V 0 bases and J 3 bases, with 12 bases left between them. Here the CDR3 DNA reads TGTGCCAGTAGTATAGATCATACTAGTGTTGGGGCCAACGTCCTGACTTTC. Translated, it gives CASSIDHTSVGANVLTF. The entire variable domain, with the rest obtained from reference TRBV19 and TRBJ2-6, is as follows: DGGITQSPKYLFRKEGQNVTLSCEQNLNHDAMYWYRQDPGQGLRLIYYSQIVNDFQKGDIAEGYSVSREKKESFPLTVTSAQKNPTAFYLCASSIDHTSVGANVLTFGAGSRLTVL.

The chain employs TRBV9 and TRBJ2-2; possibly TRBD2 for D (5 bases). Trimming cost V 0 bases and J 1 base, with 7 bases left between them. The CDR3 has 15 residues. Per germline, CDR1 SGDLS and CDR2 YYNGEE. The chain's CDR3 is CASSVAGRNTGELFF. The CDR3 nucleotides are TGTGCCAGCAGCGTAGCTGGGAGGAACACCGGGGAGCTGTTTTTT.

For the CDR3, the DNA is TGCGCCAGCAGCTTGGAAGGGGATGGAAAAGCTTTCTTT. It encodes CASSLEGDGKAFF. The chain is built from TRBV5-1 and TRBJ1-1; D may be TRBD1 (5 bases). V lost 0 bases and J lost 9, with 12 bases in between. Germline loops: CDR1 SGHRS, CDR2 YFSETQ. The CDR3 has 13 amino acids. Together with reference TRBV5-1 and TRBJ1-1, the CDR3 gives the full variable domain: KAGVTQTPRYLIKTRGQQVTLSCSPISGHRSVSWYQQTPGQGLQFLFEYFSETQRNKGNFPGRFSGRQFSNSRSEMNVSTLELGDSALYLCASSLEGDGKAFFGQGTRLTVV.

This chain uses TRBV30 with TRBJ1-5, with D unresolved. V was trimmed by 6 bases and J by 4 bases, leaving 10 bases between them. The CDR3 covers 12 residues. CDR1 is GTSNPN and CDR2 is SVGIG in the germline V gene (reference sequence). The CDR3 sequence is CACVPGNQPQHF. The DNA for the CDR3 is TGTGCCTGCGTTCCTGGGAATCAGCCCCAGCATTTT. Looking up the rest from reference TRBV30 and TRBJ1-5 gives the full variable domain: SQTIHQWPATLVQPVGSPLSLECTVEGTSNPNLYWYRQAAGRGLQLLFYSVGIGQISSEVPQNLSASRPQDRQFILSSKKLLLSDSGFYLCACVPGNQPQHFGDGTRLSIL.

The V call is TRBV7-8, the J call TRBJ1-3; D unclear. The germline gives CDR1 SGHVS, CDR2 FQNEAQ. Trimming pared 2 bases from V and 0 bases from J, leaving 11 bases between. The CDR3 has 16 amino acids. The CDR3 DNA reads TGTGCCAGCAGCTTAATTGCTGCAAACTCTGGAAACACCATATATTTT. Translating gives CASSLIAANSGNTIYF.

This chain uses TRBV7-8 with TRBJ2-1, with D uncertain. Germline V CDR1 and CDR2: SGHVS, FQNEAQ. This CDR3 contains 14 residues. V lost 5 bases to trimming and J lost 7 bases, with 15 bases between them. The CDR3 coding sequence is TGTGCCAGCAGCCCAAGGGTCGCCCCTAATGAGCAGTTCTTC. Residues: CASSPRVAPNEQFF.